Shown below are 10 T cell receptor beta chains from a single sample sequenced in a study of shared clonotypes between healthy human individuals. Clones were read by immunoSEQ multiplex PCR, and TCRdb kept only the in-frame ones, dropping some. Of about 2 million clones in the sample, about 95% were seen once. CD8 cells regarded as naive lacked CD45RO, were positively chosen for CCR7, and omitted terminally differentiated effector memory CD45RA+ cells. Sequenced material: naive CD8+ T cells sorted from blood. Receptors originate from a man between 18 and 29 years old in good health.

The CDR3 coding sequence is TGTGCCAGCAGTTACGGGCAGGGACTAAGCGAGCAGTACTTC. Protein: CASSYGQGLSEQYF. The V and J genes are TRBV6-5 and TRBJ2-7, with 7 bases aligning to TRBD2. There are 14 residues in the CDR3. V lost 2 bases, J lost 6 bases, and 7 bases stayed unmatched. The germline V gene encodes CDR1 MNHEY and CDR2 SVGAGI.

The V call is TRBV15, the J call TRBJ2-2, with unresolved D. Trimming cost V 5 bases and J 7 bases, with 5 bases left between them. Germline V gives CDR1 LNHNV, CDR2 YYDKDF (reference sequence). The CDR3 extends over 11 amino acids. CDR3 in DNA: TGTGCCACCAGCGTTGACGGGGAGCTGTTTTTT. Amino acid sequence: CATSVDGELFF.

A note on this clone: Other DNA sequences from this sample encode an identical CDR3 as well. The chain joins TRBV5-5 to TRBJ2-7, with 8 bases fitting TRBD1. The CDR3 extends over 13 amino acids. The germline CDR1 and CDR2 sequences are SGHKS and YYEKEE (reference sequence). Losses at the gene ends were 4 bases for V and 3 bases for J; bases not matched to a gene: 3. CDR3 nucleotide sequence: TGTGCCAGCAGCAGTGGACAGGGCTACGAGCAGTACTTC. This encodes CASSSGQGYEQYF. Drawing the rest from reference TRBV5-5 and TRBJ2-7, the complete variable domain is DAGVTQSPTHLIKTRGQQVTLRCSPISGHKSVSWYQQVLGQGPQFIFQYYEKEERGRGNFPDRFSARQFPNYSSELNVNALLLGDSALYLCASSSGQGYEQYFGPGTRLTVT.

In regard to this clone: Within the sample, other DNA sequences also encode this same CDR3. The gene calls are TRBV5-6 and TRBJ2-2; 13 nucleotides line up with TRBD2. V dropped 3 bases and J dropped 5; count of bases not matched to a gene: 4. The CDR3 covers 16 residues. The germline V gene encodes CDR1 SGHDT and CDR2 YYEEEE. The CDR3 loop is CASSSGLAGVTGELFF. DNA of the CDR3: TGTGCCAGCAGCTCCGGACTAGCGGGAGTTACCGGGGAGCTGTTTTTT.

Concerning this clone itself: The sample carries other DNA sequences with the same CDR3. The chain has TRBV13 and TRBJ2-3; D is possibly TRBD1 (5 bases). V was clipped by 4 bases and J by 2 bases, with 10 bases between them. The CDR3 sequence is 14 residues long. The V gene's germline CDR1 is PRHDT and CDR2 FYEKMQ (reference sequence). CDR3 sequence: CASSSRQSTDTQYF. Written as DNA, the CDR3 is TGTGCCAGCAGCTCCCGACAGTCCACAGATACGCAGTATTTT.

This clone was seen a single time. Distinct nucleotide sequences in the sample also encode this CDR3. This chain uses TRBV7-9 with TRBJ2-3; 12 bases are shared with TRBD2. V gave up 4 bases and J gave up 0 bases; unmatched junction bases: 2. Germline loops: CDR1 SEHNR, CDR2 FQNEAQ (reference sequence). CDR3 length: 16 residues. The chain's CDR3 is CASSSGLAGSTDTQYF. Here the CDR3 DNA reads TGTGCCAGCAGCTCAGGACTAGCGGGGAGCACAGATACGCAGTATTTT.

The chain carries TRBV29-1 and TRBJ1-2; 7 bases map to TRBD1. Per the germline V gene, CDR1 is SQVTM and CDR2 is ANQGSEA. This CDR3 region has 13 residues. Trimming cost V 6 bases and J 2 bases; bases outside gene matches: 6. The CDR3 spells CSVVLQGNYGYTF. CDR3 DNA: TGCAGCGTAGTATTACAGGGGAACTATGGCTACACCTTC.

The V gene is TRBV14, the J gene TRBJ1-6; 7 nucleotides agree with TRBD1. J lost 5 bases, V lost 1 base, and 8 bases had no gene match. The CDR3 is 17 amino acids. Germline V gene lookup returns CDR1 SGHDN and CDR2 FVKESK. CDR3 sequence: CASSQATQGLNNSPLHF. Here the CDR3 DNA reads TGTGCCAGCAGCCAAGCCACACAGGGGTTGAATAATTCACCCCTCCACTTT. The full variable domain, in which reference TRBV14 and TRBJ1-6 provide the parts outside the CDR3, is EAGVTQFPSHSVIEKGQTVTLRCDPISGHDNLYWYRRVMGKEIKFLLHFVKESKQDESGMPNNRFLAERTGGTYSTLKVQPAELEDSGVYFCASSQATQGLNNSPLHFGNGTRLTVT.

Concerning this clone: Other DNA sequences in the same sample also yield this CDR3. The rearrangement links TRBV4-1 to TRBJ2-1, with 13 nucleotides matching TRBD2. The V gene's germline CDR1 is MGHRA and CDR2 YSYEKL. This CDR3 has 13 amino acids. V dropped 6 bases and J dropped 7; count of bases not matched to a gene: 0. The CDR3 DNA sequence: TGCGCCAGCAGACTAGCGGGAGGGAATGAGCAGTTCTTC. Amino acids: CASRLAGGNEQFF.

This chain uses TRBV10-2 with TRBJ1-2; D not certain. Trimming stripped 2 bases from V and 5 bases from J, with 6 bases between. The germline gives CDR1 WSHSY, CDR2 SAAADI. The CDR3 length is 12 residues. CDR3 DNA: TGCGCCAGCAGTGAGAGGCAATATGGCTACACCTTC. This gives the protein CASSERQYGYTF.